This record covers a single TCR beta chain. The antigen remains undetermined. Combining iRepertoire HTBI primers with Arm-PCR of CDR3 regions, the authors built TCR beta libraries. TCRdb re-called the multiplex PCR reads through MiXCR, storing one row per CDR3 protein. The table has approximately 560,000 distinct CDR3 sequences, about 16% seen once; the top ten hold approximately 12%. This specimen comes from a study of regulatory T cells in long-lasting Graves disease. Findings and limits, study-wide: Preferential use of TRBV28, TRBJ1-2 and TRBJ2-5 was seen in persistent disease. Newly diagnosed Graves' patients had higher TCR diversity than persistent ones. Shared public clonotypes totalled approximately 3,000 in persistent patients, compared with about a thousand in new patients.

Time point specified: newly diagnosed GD, antithyroid drugs for less than 3 months. Isolated PBMC RNA provided the starting material for the TCR library. CDR1 and CDR2 from the germline V gene are ENHRY and SYGVKD. With 7 bases clipped from V and 1 base from J, the junction kept 5 bases outside the gene matches. There are 17 residues in the CDR3. These data also featured in a second study, about T cells in Graves' hyperthyroidism and ophthalmopathy.

The V gene is TRBV10-3, the J gene TRBJ2-6; 12 nucleotides align to TRBD1. Sample: peripheral blood mononuclear cells (PBMCs), taken at new diagnosis, from a patient treated with antithyroid drugs. The sequence was obtained from a man in his late teens or twenties with Graves disease. The CDR3 DNA reads TGTGCCATCAAGCCGGGACAGGGGGCTTCTGGGGCCAACGTCCTGACTTTC. Translated: CAIKPGQGASGANVLTF.